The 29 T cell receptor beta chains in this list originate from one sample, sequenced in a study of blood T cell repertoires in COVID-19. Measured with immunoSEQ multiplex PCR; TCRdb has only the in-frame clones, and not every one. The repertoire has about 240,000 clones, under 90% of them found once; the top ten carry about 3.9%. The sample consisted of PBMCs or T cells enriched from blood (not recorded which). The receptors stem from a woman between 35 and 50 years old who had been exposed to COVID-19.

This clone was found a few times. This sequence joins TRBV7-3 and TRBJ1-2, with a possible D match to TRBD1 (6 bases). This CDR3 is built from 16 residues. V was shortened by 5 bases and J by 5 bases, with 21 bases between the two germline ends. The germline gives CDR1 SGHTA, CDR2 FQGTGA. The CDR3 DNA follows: TGTGCCAGCAGCCCACAGCCGGGGGGCCAAGGGTATGGCTACACCTTC. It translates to CASSPQPGGQGYGYTF.

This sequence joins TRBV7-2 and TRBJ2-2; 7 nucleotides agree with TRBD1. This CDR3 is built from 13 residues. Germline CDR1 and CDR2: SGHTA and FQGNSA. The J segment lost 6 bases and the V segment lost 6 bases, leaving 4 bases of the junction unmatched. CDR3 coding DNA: TGTGCCAGCAGACCCGGGACAGCCGGGGAGCTGTTTTTT. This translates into CASRPGTAGELFF. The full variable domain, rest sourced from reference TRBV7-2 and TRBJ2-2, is GAGVSQSPSNKVTEKGKDVELRCDPISGHTALYWYRQSLGQGLEFLIYFQGNSAPDKSGLPSDRFSAERTGGSVSTLTIQRTQQEDSAVYLCASRPGTAGELFFGEGSRLTVL.

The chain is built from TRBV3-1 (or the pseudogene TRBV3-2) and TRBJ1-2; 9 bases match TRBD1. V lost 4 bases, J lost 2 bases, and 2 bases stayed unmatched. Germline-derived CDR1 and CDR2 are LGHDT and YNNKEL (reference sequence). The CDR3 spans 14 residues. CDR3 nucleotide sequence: TGTGCCAGCAGCCTCGGGACAGGGAACTATGGCTACACCTTC. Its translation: CASSLGTGNYGYTF.

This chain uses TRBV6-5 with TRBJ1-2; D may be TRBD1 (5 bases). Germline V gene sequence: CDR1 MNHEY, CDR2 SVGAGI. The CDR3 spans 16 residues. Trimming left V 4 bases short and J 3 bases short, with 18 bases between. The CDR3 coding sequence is TGTGCCAGCAGTTCCCTAGCCGGGGCGGGGGACTATGGCTACACCTTC. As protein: CASSSLAGAGDYGYTF.

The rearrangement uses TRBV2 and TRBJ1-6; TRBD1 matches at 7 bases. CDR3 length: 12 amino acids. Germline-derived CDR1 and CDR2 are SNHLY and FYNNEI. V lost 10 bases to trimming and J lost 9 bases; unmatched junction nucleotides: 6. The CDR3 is CATRQGGSPLHF. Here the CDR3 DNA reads TGTGCCACTAGACAGGGTGGTTCACCCCTCCACTTT.

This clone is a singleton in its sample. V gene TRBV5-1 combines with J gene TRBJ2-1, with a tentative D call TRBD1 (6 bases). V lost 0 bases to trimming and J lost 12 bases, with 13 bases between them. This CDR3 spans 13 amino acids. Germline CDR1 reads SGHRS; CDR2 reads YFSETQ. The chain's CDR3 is CASSLVFGRGQFF. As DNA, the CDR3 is TGCGCCAGCAGCTTGGTCTTCGGCAGGGGGCAGTTCTTC.

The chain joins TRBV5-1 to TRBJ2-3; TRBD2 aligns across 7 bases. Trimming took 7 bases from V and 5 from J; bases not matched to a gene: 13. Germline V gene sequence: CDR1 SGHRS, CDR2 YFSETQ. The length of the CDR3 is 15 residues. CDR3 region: CASATSAAEGDTQYF. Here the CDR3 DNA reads TGCGCCAGCGCCACTAGCGCCGCGGAGGGAGATACGCAGTATTTT.

The CDR3 sequence is CASSLREDNTEAFF. Here the CDR3 DNA reads TGTGCCAGCAGCCTCCGGGAGGATAACACTGAAGCTTTCTTT. The chain has TRBV3-1 (or the pseudogene TRBV3-2) and TRBJ1-1; D is undetermined. V lost 4 bases, J lost 2 bases, and 11 bases lay in between. The CDR3 has 14 residues. Germline V CDR1 and CDR2: LGHDT, YNNKEL (reference sequence).

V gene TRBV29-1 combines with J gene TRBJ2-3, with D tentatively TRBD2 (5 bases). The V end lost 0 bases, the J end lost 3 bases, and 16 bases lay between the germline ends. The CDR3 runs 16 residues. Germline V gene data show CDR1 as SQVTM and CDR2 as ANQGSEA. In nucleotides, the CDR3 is TGCAGCGTTGAAGATCTCGGCGGGCCAAAAACAGATACGCAGTATTTT. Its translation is CSVEDLGGPKTDTQYF.

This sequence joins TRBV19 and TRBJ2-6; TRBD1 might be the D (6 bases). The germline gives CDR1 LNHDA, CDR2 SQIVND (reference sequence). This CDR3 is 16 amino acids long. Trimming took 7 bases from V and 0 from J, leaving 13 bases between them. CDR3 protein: CASTEQGSSGANVLTF. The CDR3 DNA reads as TGTGCCAGTACCGAGCAGGGGAGCTCTGGGGCCAACGTCCTGACTTTC.

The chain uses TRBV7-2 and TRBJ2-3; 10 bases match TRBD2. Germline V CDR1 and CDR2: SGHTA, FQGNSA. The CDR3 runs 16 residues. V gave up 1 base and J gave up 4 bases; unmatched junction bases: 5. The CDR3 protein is CASSLVGTSVSDTQYF. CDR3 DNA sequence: TGTGCCAGCAGCTTAGTGGGGACTAGCGTGTCAGATACGCAGTATTTT.

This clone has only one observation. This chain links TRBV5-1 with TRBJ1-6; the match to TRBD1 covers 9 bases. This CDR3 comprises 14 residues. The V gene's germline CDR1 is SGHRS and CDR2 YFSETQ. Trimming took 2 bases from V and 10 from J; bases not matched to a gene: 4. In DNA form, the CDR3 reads TGCGCCAGCAGCTTAAACAGGGGGCAGTCACCCCTCCACTTT. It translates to CASSLNRGQSPLHF.

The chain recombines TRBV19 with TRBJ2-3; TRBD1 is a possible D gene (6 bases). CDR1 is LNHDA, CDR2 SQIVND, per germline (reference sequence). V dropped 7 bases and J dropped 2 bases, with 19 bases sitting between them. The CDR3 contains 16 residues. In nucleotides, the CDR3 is TGTGCCAGTACCATAGGGGCAGGGGCGGTCACAGATACGCAGTATTTT. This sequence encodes CASTIGAGAVTDTQYF.

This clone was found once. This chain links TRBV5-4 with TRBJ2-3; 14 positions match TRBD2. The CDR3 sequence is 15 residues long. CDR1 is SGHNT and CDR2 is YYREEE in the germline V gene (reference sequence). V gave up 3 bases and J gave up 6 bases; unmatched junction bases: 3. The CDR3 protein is CASSSRTSGGDTQYF. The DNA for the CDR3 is TGTGCCAGCAGCTCTAGGACTAGCGGGGGGGATACGCAGTATTTT.

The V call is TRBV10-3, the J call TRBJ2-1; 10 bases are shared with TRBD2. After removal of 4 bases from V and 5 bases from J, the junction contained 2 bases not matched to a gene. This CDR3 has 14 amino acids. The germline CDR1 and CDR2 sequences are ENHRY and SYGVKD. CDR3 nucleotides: TGTGCCATCAGTGCCAGCGGGGGGGACAATGAGCAGTTCTTC. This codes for CAISASGGDNEQFF.

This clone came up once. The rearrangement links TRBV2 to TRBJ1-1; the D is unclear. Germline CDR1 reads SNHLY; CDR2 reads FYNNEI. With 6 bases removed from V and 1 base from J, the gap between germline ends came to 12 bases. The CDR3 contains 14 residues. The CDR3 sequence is CASRREGRNTEAFF. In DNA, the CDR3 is TGTGCCAGCAGGCGGGAGGGAAGGAACACTGAAGCTTTCTTT.

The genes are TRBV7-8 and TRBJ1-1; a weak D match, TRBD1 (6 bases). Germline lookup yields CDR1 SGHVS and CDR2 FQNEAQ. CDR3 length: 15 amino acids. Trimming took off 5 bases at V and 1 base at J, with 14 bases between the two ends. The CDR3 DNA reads TGTGCCAGCAGCCCCTTGGGGACAAAGAACACTGAAGCTTTCTTT. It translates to CASSPLGTKNTEAFF. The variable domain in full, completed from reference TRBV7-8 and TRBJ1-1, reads GAGVSQSPRYKVAKRGQDVALRCDPISGHVSLFWYQQALGQGPEFLTYFQNEAQLDKSGLPSDRFFAERPEGSVSTLKIQRTQQEDSAVYLCASSPLGTKNTEAFFGQGTRLTVV.

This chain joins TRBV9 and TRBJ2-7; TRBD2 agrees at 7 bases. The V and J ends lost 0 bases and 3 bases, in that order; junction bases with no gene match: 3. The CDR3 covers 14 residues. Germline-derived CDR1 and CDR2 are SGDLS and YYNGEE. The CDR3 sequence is CASSVEGGGYEQYF. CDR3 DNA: TGTGCCAGCAGCGTAGAGGGCGGGGGCTACGAGCAGTACTTC.

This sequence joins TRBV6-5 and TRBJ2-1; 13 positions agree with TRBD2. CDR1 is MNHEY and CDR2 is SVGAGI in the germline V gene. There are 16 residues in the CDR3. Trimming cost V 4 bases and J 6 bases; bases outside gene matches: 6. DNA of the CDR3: TGTGCCAGCAGTTTCAGGACTAGCGGGGGAACCAATGAGCAGTTCTTC. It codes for CASSFRTSGGTNEQFF.

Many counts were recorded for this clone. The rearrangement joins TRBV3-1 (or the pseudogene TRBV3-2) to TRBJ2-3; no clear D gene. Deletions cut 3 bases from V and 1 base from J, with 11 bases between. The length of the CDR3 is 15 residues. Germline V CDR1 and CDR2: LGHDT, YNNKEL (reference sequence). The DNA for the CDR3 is TGTGCCAGCAGCCATGGTGGGCAACGCACAGATACGCAGTATTTT. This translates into CASSHGGQRTDTQYF.

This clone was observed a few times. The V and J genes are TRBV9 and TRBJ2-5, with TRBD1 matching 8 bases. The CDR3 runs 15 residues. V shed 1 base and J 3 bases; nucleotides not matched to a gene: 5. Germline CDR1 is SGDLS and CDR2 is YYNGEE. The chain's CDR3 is CASSVQLTGEETQYF. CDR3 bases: TGTGCCAGCAGCGTACAGCTGACAGGGGAAGAGACCCAGTACTTC.

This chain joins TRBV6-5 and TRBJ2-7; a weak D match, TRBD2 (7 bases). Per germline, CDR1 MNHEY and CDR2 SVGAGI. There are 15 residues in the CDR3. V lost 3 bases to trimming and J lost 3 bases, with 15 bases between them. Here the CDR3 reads CASSYSAGEGYEQYF. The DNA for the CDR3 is TGTGCCAGCAGTTATAGTGCAGGGGAGGGCTACGAGCAGTACTTC.

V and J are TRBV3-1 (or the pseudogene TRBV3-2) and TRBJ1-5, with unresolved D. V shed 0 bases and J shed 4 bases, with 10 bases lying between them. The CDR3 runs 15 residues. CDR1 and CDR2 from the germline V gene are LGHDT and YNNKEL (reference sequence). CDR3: CASSQDAAVNQPQHF. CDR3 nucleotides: TGTGCCAGCAGCCAAGATGCGGCAGTTAATCAGCCCCAGCATTTT.

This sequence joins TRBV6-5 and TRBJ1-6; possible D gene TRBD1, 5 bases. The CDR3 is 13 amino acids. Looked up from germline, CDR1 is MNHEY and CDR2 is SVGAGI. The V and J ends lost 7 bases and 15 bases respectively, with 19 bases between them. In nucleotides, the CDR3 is TGTGCCAGCACGGCGGACACCAGAAGCGTCCTCCACTTT. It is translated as CASTADTRSVLHF.

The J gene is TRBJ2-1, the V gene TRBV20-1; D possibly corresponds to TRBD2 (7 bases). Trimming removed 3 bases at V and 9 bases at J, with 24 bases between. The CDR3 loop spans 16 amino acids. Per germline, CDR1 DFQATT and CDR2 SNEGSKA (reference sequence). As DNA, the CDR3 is TGCAGTGCTAGTCGAGGTGGTGTGGCGGGGGCAATTGAGCAGTTCTTC. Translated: CSASRGGVAGAIEQFF.

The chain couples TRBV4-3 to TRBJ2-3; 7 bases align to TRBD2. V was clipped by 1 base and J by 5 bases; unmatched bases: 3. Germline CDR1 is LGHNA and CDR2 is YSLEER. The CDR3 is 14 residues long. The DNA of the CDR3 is TGCGCCAGCAGCCAAGGACTAGCAGGAGATACGCAGTATTTT. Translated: CASSQGLAGDTQYF.

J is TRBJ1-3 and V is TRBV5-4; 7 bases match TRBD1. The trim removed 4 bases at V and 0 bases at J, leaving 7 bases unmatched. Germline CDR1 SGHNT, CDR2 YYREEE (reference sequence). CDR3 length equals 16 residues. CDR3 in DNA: TGTGCCAGCAGCCGTGGGGACAGAAGCTCTGGAAACACCATATATTTT. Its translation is CASSRGDRSSGNTIYF.

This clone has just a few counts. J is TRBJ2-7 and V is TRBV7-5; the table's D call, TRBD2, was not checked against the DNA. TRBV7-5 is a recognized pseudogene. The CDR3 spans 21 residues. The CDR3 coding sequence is TGTGCCAGAAGTCCCCGGGGGGCGCCCCGGGGGGCCACGGTCGCCGTCTACGAGCAGTACTTC. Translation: CARSPRGAPRGATVAVYEQYF.

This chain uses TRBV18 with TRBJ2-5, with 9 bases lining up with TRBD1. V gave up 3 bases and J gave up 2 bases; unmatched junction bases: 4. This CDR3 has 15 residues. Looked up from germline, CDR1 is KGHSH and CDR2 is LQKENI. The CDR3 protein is CASSPGQGGQETQYF. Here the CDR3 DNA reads TGTGCCAGCTCACCGGGACAGGGAGGTCAAGAGACCCAGTACTTC.